This T cell receptor (beta chain) was retrieved from a study of blood T cell repertoires in COVID-19. Looking at the study overall: The study drew acute and convalescent COVID-19 samples from the United States, Italy and Spain. Sources were T cells, B-cell-depleted T cells, or PBMCs; the material itself was cDNA or gDNA.

The CDR3 has 13 residues. Authors' analysis steps: The authors estimated nucleated cell counts from reference gene primer amplification. Sequencing used immunoSEQ multiplex PCR; TCRdb keeps in-frame clones, though not all of them. V and J calls and clone size follow that table, whereas D and trimming were derived from the DNA. The table has roughly 70,000 clones, roughly 77% seen once; the top ten hold around 9.7%. The sample was peripheral blood. The chain recombines TRBV21-1 with TRBJ2-2; TRBD2, as called in the table, went unchecked against the DNA. TRBV21-1 is recorded as a pseudogene. This TCR came from a human donor in a cohort sampled during active COVID-19. The CDR3 DNA sequence: TGTGCCAGCAGCAAATTTCGTTCCGGGGAGCTGTTTTTT. Encoded protein: CASSKFRSGELFF.